This TCR beta chain is drawn from a study of shared clonotypes between healthy human individuals. Study overall: The donor group consisted of a couple of women and three men, aged 18 to 49. Each donor contributed plates that comprised three CD4 naive, three CD4 memory, two CD8 naive and one CD8 memory.

Sequenced by immunoSEQ multiplex PCR; TCRdb stores in-frame clones only, minus some. This table holds hundreds of thousands of clones, 85% to 95% found once. The ends were cut back, 2 bases at V and 0 bases at J, with 5 bases in the middle. Germline V lookup: CDR1 MDHEN, CDR2 SYDVKM. This CDR3 is 13 amino acids long. Naive CD8 populations comprised CD45RO-negative cells positively selected for CCR7, excluding terminally differentiated effector memory CD45RA+ cells. Healthy and HIV-negative, the adult donors had no recent acute infections or vaccinations. Comments on this clone: The antigen is undetermined.

Whole-study findings and limits: Across subsets, estimated richness was generally greater for naive than for memory populations.

The TCR sequence derives from a woman under 40 in good health. The sequenced sample was naive CD8+ T cells sorted from blood. This rearrangement joins TRBV28 to TRBJ2-7; D not certain. The CDR3 coding sequence is TGTGCCAGCAGTTTAACAGTCTCCTACGAGCAGTACTTC. Amino acid sequence: CASSLTVSYEQYF. The complete variable domain, with remaining parts taken from reference TRBV28 and TRBJ2-7, reads DVKVTQSSRYLVKRTGEKVFLECVQDMDHENMFWYRQDPGLGLRLIYFSYDVKMKEKGDIPEGYSVSREKKERFSLILESASTNQTSMYLCASSLTVSYEQYFGPGTRLTVT.